The T cell receptor beta chain described here comes from a study of shared clonotypes between healthy human individuals. Regarding the study as a whole: Sharing across four donors was highest in naive CD4 (roughly 5%) and lowest in memory CD8 (around 0.4%).

This clone has more than one count but fewer than ten. Its antigen is still unknown. Only Caucasian adults living in Nashville, Tennessee made up the donor group. At the deep level, the assay was run. Produced via immunoSEQ multiplex PCR; TCRdb's table is partial and in-frame only. The sample has about 640,000 clones, roughly 70% seen once. Germline V gives CDR1 SGHAT, CDR2 FQNNGV. The CDR3 covers 15 residues. V shed 3 bases, J shed 2 bases, and the junction held 3 bases outside the gene matches. Specimen: memory CD4+ T cells sorted from blood. As to subset: CD45RA-negative fraction. The J gene is TRBJ2-7, the V gene TRBV11-2, with 11 bases lining up with TRBD2. The clonotype comes from a woman younger than 45 in good health. This chain's CDR3 is CASSLTSGDTYEQYF. The CDR3 region has the DNA TGTGCCAGCAGCTTGACTAGCGGGGATACCTACGAGCAGTACTTC.